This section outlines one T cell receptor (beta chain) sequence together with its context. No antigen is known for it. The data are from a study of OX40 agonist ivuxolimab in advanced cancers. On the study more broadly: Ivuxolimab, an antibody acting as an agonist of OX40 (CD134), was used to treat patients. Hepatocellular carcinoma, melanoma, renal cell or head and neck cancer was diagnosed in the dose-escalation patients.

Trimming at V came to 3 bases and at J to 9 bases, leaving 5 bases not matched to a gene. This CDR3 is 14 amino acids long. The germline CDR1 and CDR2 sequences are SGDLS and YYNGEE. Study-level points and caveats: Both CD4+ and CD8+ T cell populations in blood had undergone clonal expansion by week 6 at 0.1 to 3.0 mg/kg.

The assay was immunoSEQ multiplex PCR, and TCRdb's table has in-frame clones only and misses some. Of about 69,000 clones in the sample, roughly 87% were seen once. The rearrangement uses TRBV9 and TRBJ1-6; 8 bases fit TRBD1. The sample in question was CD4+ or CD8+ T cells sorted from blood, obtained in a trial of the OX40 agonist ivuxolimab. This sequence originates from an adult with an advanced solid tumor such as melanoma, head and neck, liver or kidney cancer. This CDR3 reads CASSGGQVGSPLHF. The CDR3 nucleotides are TGTGCCAGCAGCGGGGGACAGGTGGGTTCACCCCTCCACTTT.